The 26 T cell receptor beta chains given below trace back to one sample, sequenced in a study of blood T cell repertoires in COVID-19. The repertoire was sequenced with immunoSEQ multiplex PCR; TCRdb's copy has only in-frame clones and lacks some. The data show about 310,000 clones, with about 87% seen just once and about 8.9% held by the top ten. Material for sequencing was PBMCs or T cells enriched from blood (not recorded which). The receptors were sampled from a woman aged 18 to 35 who had recovered from COVID-19.

This chain connects TRBV6-6 to TRBJ2-1, with a tentative D call TRBD1 (5 bases). V was pared by 2 bases and J by 3 bases, with 14 bases between. The germline V gene encodes CDR1 MNHNY and CDR2 SVGAGI (reference sequence). There are 16 residues in the CDR3. CDR3 in amino acids: CASSYPTGLLYNEQFF. The CDR3 region has the DNA TGTGCCAGCAGTTACCCTACAGGCCTTCTCTACAATGAGCAGTTCTTC.

The chain carries TRBV18 and TRBJ2-7; 8 bases align to TRBD1. V trimming: 6 bases; J trimming: 5 bases; junction bases outside the gene matches: 6. CDR1 and CDR2 (germline): KGHSH, LQKENI. The CDR3 consists of 13 residues. In DNA, the CDR3 is TGTGCCAGCTCGACAGGGGTCGGAGACGAGCAGTACTTC. It codes for CASSTGVGDEQYF.

V gene TRBV7-3 combines with J gene TRBJ2-5; 8 positions match TRBD2. The CDR3 loop spans 13 amino acids. Trimming at V came to 6 bases and at J to 5 bases, leaving 5 bases not matched to a gene. CDR1 is SGHTA and CDR2 is FQGTGA in the germline V gene. CDR3 DNA sequence: TGTGCCAGCAGGGCGGGGGGCGAGGAGACCCAGTACTTC. Translating it yields CASRAGGEETQYF.

This chain joins TRBV6-6 and TRBJ2-2, with 14 bases aligning to TRBD2. Germline lookup yields CDR1 MNHNY and CDR2 SVGAGI (reference sequence). CDR3 length: 16 amino acids. V lost 4 bases, J lost 6 bases, and 4 bases stayed unmatched. The CDR3 sequence: CASSWTSGRPPGELFF. DNA for the CDR3: TGTGCCAGCAGTTGGACTAGCGGGAGGCCCCCCGGGGAGCTGTTTTTT.

The chain links TRBV9 to TRBJ1-3; TRBD1 matches 7 bases. The germline gives CDR1 SGDLS, CDR2 YYNGEE. Trimming took 4 bases from V and 2 from J; bases not matched to a gene: 9. This CDR3 is built from 16 residues. CDR3 sequence (DNA): TGTGCCAGCAGCCCCGCCCAGGGGGGAGCTGGAAACACCATATATTTT. Translation: CASSPAQGGAGNTIYF.

V and J are TRBV5-1 and TRBJ2-2; D uncertain. CDR3 length equals 14 residues. Between the trimmed V and J ends, which lost 1 base and 5 bases, there was a span of 9 bases. Germline CDR1 and CDR2: SGHRS and YFSETQ. This CDR3 reads CASSLNGWTGELFF. CDR3 nucleotides: TGCGCCAGCAGCTTGAACGGTTGGACCGGGGAGCTGTTTTTT.

This chain connects TRBV7-8 to TRBJ1-6; 7 bases fit TRBD1. The ends lost 0 bases at V and 4 bases at J; junction bases unmatched: 0. This CDR3 has 15 residues. Germline CDR1 reads SGHVS; CDR2 reads FQNEAQ. In nucleotides, the CDR3 is TGTGCCAGCAGCTTAGCGGGACAGTATAATTCACCCCTCCACTTT. Translated, it gives CASSLAGQYNSPLHF. The full variable domain, with the rest looked up from reference TRBV7-8 and TRBJ1-6, is GAGVSQSPRYKVAKRGQDVALRCDPISGHVSLFWYQQALGQGPEFLTYFQNEAQLDKSGLPSDRFFAERPEGSVSTLKIQRTQQEDSAVYLCASSLAGQYNSPLHFGNGTRLTVT.

This sequence joins TRBV28 and TRBJ2-5, with 7 positions matching TRBD1. CDR3 length: 16 residues. V lost 9 bases and J lost 2; bases outside the gene matches: 15. Germline CDR1 is MDHEN and CDR2 is SYDVKM. The CDR3 is CASPYGVGGIQETQYF. As DNA, the CDR3 is TGTGCCAGTCCCTATGGGGTAGGGGGCATTCAAGAGACCCAGTACTTC.

This clone was observed a handful of times. V is TRBV6-5 and J is TRBJ2-7, with D maybe TRBD2 (6 bases). This CDR3 region has 15 residues. Germline V lookup: CDR1 MNHEY, CDR2 SVGAGI. The germline V and J ends were trimmed by 6 bases and 3 bases, with 18 bases remaining between them. CDR3 protein: CASRDGGAPVYEQYF. The CDR3 nucleotides are TGTGCCAGCAGAGACGGAGGGGCGCCCGTCTACGAGCAGTACTTC.

The rearrangement joins TRBV9 to TRBJ2-1; perhaps TRBD2 as D (6 bases). Germline CDR1 reads SGDLS; CDR2 reads YYNGEE. The CDR3 loop spans 15 amino acids. V lost 4 bases, J lost 4 bases, and 15 bases lay in between. This chain's CDR3 is CASSPGLITYNEQFF. The CDR3 DNA follows: TGTGCCAGCAGCCCGGGACTGATCACTTACAATGAGCAGTTCTTC.

The chain recombines TRBV13 with TRBJ2-1; unclear D gene. This CDR3 has 15 amino acids. V was trimmed by 2 bases and J by 6 bases, leaving 14 bases between them. In germline, CDR1 is PRHDT, CDR2 FYEKMQ (reference sequence). CDR3 protein: CASSLMPGLSNEQFF. CDR3 nucleotides: TGTGCCAGCAGCTTAATGCCGGGTCTATCCAATGAGCAGTTCTTC.

The chain links TRBV5-1 to TRBJ1-2; TRBD1 aligns across 7 bases. In germline, CDR1 is SGHRS, CDR2 YFSETQ. J gave up 2 bases and V 6 bases, and 13 bases lay outside the gene matches. The CDR3 is 16 amino acids. CDR3 loop: CASTKGQTGVNYGYTF. In DNA form, the CDR3 reads TGCGCCAGCACTAAAGGACAAACAGGGGTAAACTATGGCTACACCTTC.

The rearrangement links TRBV5-5 to TRBJ1-2, with TRBD1 matching 7 bases. V was pared by 5 bases and J by 3 bases, with 4 bases of the junction left unmatched. The CDR3 has 13 residues. The germline V gene encodes CDR1 SGHKS and CDR2 YYEKEE (reference sequence). CDR3 DNA sequence: TGTGCCAGCAGTCGTACAGGGGACTATGGCTACACCTTC. Translated: CASSRTGDYGYTF.

V usage is TRBV6-1 and J usage is TRBJ1-2; D perhaps matches TRBD1 (5 bases). The CDR3 contains 15 residues. Germline CDR1 MNHNS, CDR2 SASEGT. Trimming left V 2 bases short and J 1 base short, with 11 bases between. In nucleotides, the CDR3 is TGTGCCAGCAGTGAAATGGGCAGGGTTAACTATGGCTACACCTTC. Amino acid sequence: CASSEMGRVNYGYTF.

The chain uses TRBV25-1 and TRBJ1-2; D is unclear. Looked up from germline, CDR1 is MGHDK and CDR2 is SYGVNS. There are 15 residues in the CDR3. The V and J ends lost 5 bases and 4 bases respectively, with 17 bases between them. The CDR3 region has the DNA TGTGCCAGCAGTAATCCCCAAACCCCTACCTATGGCTACACCTTC. Translation: CASSNPQTPTYGYTF.

A few counts support this clone. The gene calls are TRBV15 and TRBJ2-7; D is unclear. This CDR3 has 13 residues. Per germline, CDR1 LNHNV and CDR2 YYDKDF (reference sequence). V gave up 0 bases and J gave up 4 bases, with 7 bases separating them. DNA of the CDR3: TGTGCCACCAGCAGAGACCCCGGGTACGAGCAGTACTTC. Translated: CATSRDPGYEQYF.

The V and J genes are TRBV4-3 and TRBJ1-1; tentatively, D is TRBD1 (6 bases). Germline assignment: CDR1 LGHNA and CDR2 YSLEER. V was trimmed by 0 bases and J by 8 bases, leaving 13 bases between them. The CDR3 is 14 amino acids. Written as DNA, the CDR3 is TGCGCCAGCAGCCAAGATTTGCAGGGGCCCGAAGCTTTCTTT. It codes for CASSQDLQGPEAFF.

This rearrangement joins TRBV7-2 to TRBJ1-5; D is undetermined. Trimming removed 5 bases at V and 5 bases at J, with 19 bases between. The length of the CDR3 is 16 residues. Germline V gives CDR1 SGHTA, CDR2 FQGNSA. The CDR3 sequence is CASSPTRGLGDQPQHF. For the CDR3, the DNA is TGTGCCAGCAGCCCGACACGGGGTCTAGGTGATCAGCCCCAGCATTTT.

There are a few counts of this clone. V gene TRBV2 combines with J gene TRBJ1-6, with 8 nucleotides matching TRBD1. The germline CDR1 and CDR2 sequences are SNHLY and FYNNEI. Germline trimming cut 4 bases from V and 9 bases from J; bases unmatched to any gene: 5. There are 14 residues in the CDR3. CDR3 protein: CASSAEQGGSPLHF. CDR3 DNA sequence: TGTGCCAGCAGTGCCGAACAGGGGGGTTCACCCCTCCACTTT.

The chain carries TRBV5-6 and TRBJ2-7; 10 nucleotides line up with TRBD1. With V trimmed by 4 bases and J by 3 bases, 7 bases remained unmatched. The CDR3 consists of 15 residues. Germline CDR1 reads SGHDT; CDR2 reads YYEEEE. The CDR3 protein is CASSPGTGVFYEQYF. CDR3 DNA: TGTGCCAGCAGCCCTGGGACAGGGGTGTTCTACGAGCAGTACTTC.

V and J are TRBV3-1 (or the pseudogene TRBV3-2) and TRBJ2-1; 7 nucleotides align to TRBD2. The CDR3 spans 17 residues. Germline V gives CDR1 LGHDT, CDR2 YNNKEL (reference sequence). The V segment lost 2 bases and the J segment 0 bases; nucleotides outside the gene matches: 7. CDR3 in DNA: TGTGCCAGCAGCCAACTCGTGGGCGGGGGCTCCTACAATGAGCAGTTCTTC. Amino acids: CASSQLVGGGSYNEQFF.

The count of this clone is one. The gene calls are TRBV7-2 and TRBJ1-6, with TRBD1 as a possible D gene (6 bases). The V end lost 2 bases, the J end lost 7 bases, and 12 bases lay between the germline ends. Germline values: CDR1 SGHTA, CDR2 FQGNSA. CDR3 length: 15 residues. CDR3 loop: CASSLLTTGNSPLHF. The CDR3 DNA sequence: TGTGCCAGCAGCTTACTGACCACAGGGAATTCACCCCTCCACTTT.

The rearrangement links TRBV12-3 or TRBV12-4 to TRBJ1-1; no definite D call. This CDR3 contains 12 residues. Trimming shortened V by 6 bases and J by 7 bases, and 12 bases separated the two germline ends. The CDR3 spells CASREDGYEAFF. The CDR3, as DNA: TGTGCCAGCAGGGAGGACGGGTATGAAGCTTTCTTT.

The V gene is TRBV7-6, the J gene TRBJ2-2; D perhaps matches TRBD1 (5 bases). The CDR3 length is 16 residues. Deletions cut 6 bases from V and 2 bases from J, with 16 bases between. Germline V CDR1 and CDR2: SGHVS, FNYEAQ. In DNA form, the CDR3 reads TGTGCCAGCAGTGGTCAGGGAACGAAAAACACCGGGGAGCTGTTTTTT. Its translation is CASSGQGTKNTGELFF.

The rearrangement links TRBV9 to TRBJ2-2; D is unclear. Germline V gives CDR1 SGDLS, CDR2 YYNGEE. The CDR3 runs 15 residues. The V gene lost 0 bases and the J gene lost 7 bases, with 13 bases spanning the gap. The CDR3 DNA sequence: TGTGCCAGCAGCGTAGGGCCGGCGTCGGGCGGGGAGCTGTTTTTT. It translates to CASSVGPASGGELFF.

Details on this clone: One junction end does not reproduce the germline sequence, and a read error may be involved. The CDR3 region is CAVRTGGETEAFF. CDR3 coding DNA: TGTGCCGTCAGGACAGGGGGCGAGACTGAAGCTTTCTTT. The rearrangement joins TRBV10-3 to TRBJ1-1; TRBD1 matches 11 bases. From germline, CDR1 is ENHRY and CDR2 SYGVKD. The CDR3 consists of 13 residues.